These 5 T cell receptor beta chains were sequenced from one sample in a study. Sequencing used immunoSEQ multiplex PCR; TCRdb keeps in-frame clones, though not all of them. This sample has 60,000 to 75,000 clones, with 90% to 95% found just once. Sequencing was performed on PBMCs. These receptors all come from a man between 35 and 55 years old with rheumatoid arthritis.

The chain has TRBV6-5 and TRBJ2-7; D uncertain. V lost 10 bases, J lost 2 bases, and 15 bases lay in between. The germline gives CDR1 MNHEY, CDR2 SVGAGI. This CDR3 has 13 residues. The CDR3 region has the DNA TGTGCCACTCGACGGCAGGCGCCCTACGAGCAGTACTTC. This gives the protein CATRRQAPYEQYF.

The V and J genes are TRBV9 and TRBJ2-1; 10 nucleotides line up with TRBD2. V trimming: 4 bases; J trimming: 7 bases; junction bases outside the gene matches: 11. This CDR3 has 16 residues. CDR1 is SGDLS, CDR2 YYNGEE, per germline. For the CDR3, the DNA is TGTGCCAGCAGCCCAAAGCTAGCGGGAGCCGGGAATGAGCAGTTCTTC. Amino acid sequence: CASSPKLAGAGNEQFF. Full variable domain (rest looked up from reference TRBV9 and TRBJ2-1): DSGVTQTPKHLITATGQRVTLRCSPRSGDLSVYWYQQSLDQGLQFLIQYYNGEERAKGNILERFSAQQFPDLHSELNLSSLELGDSALYFCASSPKLAGAGNEQFFGPGTRLTVL.

The chain employs TRBV11-2 and TRBJ1-1; 7 bases align to TRBD1. The CDR3 runs to 14 residues. The J segment lost 2 bases and the V segment lost 3 bases, leaving 3 bases of the junction unmatched. The V gene's germline CDR1 is SGHAT and CDR2 FQNNGV. The CDR3: CASSLKGANTEAFF. The DNA for the CDR3 is TGTGCCAGCAGCTTGAAGGGGGCAAACACTGAAGCTTTCTTT.

The J gene is TRBJ2-1, the V gene TRBV7-3, with 8 nucleotides matching TRBD1. The CDR3 runs 15 residues. V dropped 5 bases and J dropped 3; count of bases not matched to a gene: 6. Germline loops: CDR1 SGHTA, CDR2 FQGTGA. CDR3 DNA: TGTGCCAGCAGCACCGGACAGGGAAACTACAATGAGCAGTTCTTC. Protein product: CASSTGQGNYNEQFF.

The chain has TRBV6-1 and TRBJ2-7, with no clear D. The CDR3 is made up of 12 amino acids. Trimming removed 2 bases from V and 7 bases from J, with 9 bases in between. From germline, CDR1 is MNHNS and CDR2 SASEGT. The CDR3 here is CASSEQVGEQYF. The CDR3, as DNA: TGTGCCAGCAGTGAACAGGTGGGGGAGCAGTACTTC.